This T cell receptor (beta chain) was obtained from a study of T cell responses to AZD1222 COVID-19 vaccine. Germline V gene data show CDR1 as MNHEY and CDR2 as SVGAGI. This CDR3 is built from 12 residues. V was cut by 10 bases and J by 1 base, with 10 bases left in between. Sequencing used immunoSEQ multiplex PCR; TCRdb keeps in-frame clones, though not all of them. The sample lists some 79,000 clones, over 75% occurring once. The source is an adult who received the AZD1222 COVID-19 vaccine. The source was peripheral blood, collected 28 days after the second AZD1222 dose. This rearrangement joins TRBV6-5 to TRBJ1-1, with D maybe TRBD1 (5 bases). CDR3 region: CATLRGNTEAFF. The DNA for the CDR3 is TGTGCCACCCTGAGGGGGAACACTGAAGCTTTCTTT.